This TCR beta chain was identified in a study of control samples from healthy donors and cancer patients. Some clones are missing from TCRdb's copy, which holds only in-frame ones; the method was immunoSEQ multiplex PCR. The sample contains 65,000 to 75,000 clones, roughly 87% of which appear only once. This clone came up once. Sequenced input: blood. The sequence was obtained from a woman aged 45-59 years in good health.

CDR3 protein: CASRLTGYDEKLFF. The DNA of the CDR3 is TGTGCCAGCAGATTAACAGGGTATGATGAAAAACTGTTTTTT. The chain combines TRBV6-6 with TRBJ1-4, with D possibly matching TRBD1 (6 bases). In germline, CDR1 is MNHNY, CDR2 SVGAGI (reference sequence). Trimming stripped 6 bases from V and 6 bases from J, with 14 bases between. The CDR3 covers 14 residues.